This T cell receptor (beta chain) was profiled in a study of T cells in Graves' hyperthyroidism and ophthalmopathy (dated by TCRdb to between 2018 and 2021). About the investigation overall: Peripheral blood samples were taken at the time of initial diagnosis, prior to any treatment. An independent validation cohort of around 19 hyperthyroidism patients and approximately 16 patients who later progressed to ophthalmopathy tested prospective prediction of ophthalmopathy. After blood sampling, hyperthyroidism patients were treated with methimazole at a starting dose of 30 mg daily, and ophthalmopathy patients were treated with high-dose intravenous methylprednisolone. The paper describes TCR Vbeta CDR3 sequencing of fewer than 150 peripheral blood samples, made up of approximately 40 ophthalmopathy patients, some 76 hyperthyroidism patients and 17 progressor patients. The 90 to 100 discovery patients were randomly split 7:3 into training and test sets. TCR V-J signatures able to tell the groups apart were searched for in a discovery cohort of 90 to 100 patients, of whom roughly 42 had Graves' ophthalmopathy and 57 had stable Graves' hyperthyroidism. The study also compared thyroid tissue and blood T-cell repertoires from several Graves' hyperthyroidism patients.

Overall study outcomes, separate from this receptor: In validation, progression to ophthalmopathy was predicted by the model with roughly 69% sensitivity and about 72% specificity, a median of approximately 6.5 months before onset. Ophthalmopathy was separated from stable hyperthyroidism by a 13 V-J signature model, with 87.88% sensitivity and roughly 81% specificity obtained in cross-validation and 80%/75% obtained in testing. Sample size was not statistically predetermined, and blinding of investigators to group allocation was not performed. Blood samples also contained most of the expanded thyroid clonotypes (frequency above 0.001), which suggests that blood repertoires may reflect thyroid immune responses.

Points on this clonotype: Its target antigen remains unknown. No per-base quality is available; no much larger clone lies one base away.

The TCR beta CDR3 regions were amplified from RNA transcripts. The TCR CDR3 was subjected to a first round of RT-PCR using the HTBI primer set and the Qiagen OneStep RT-PCR kit. The libraries were constructed in a second round of multiplex PCR and then size-selected and purified. Paired-end sequencing of the libraries was performed with 100 bp reads on an Illumina HiSeq2000. Processing in the source paper ran as follows. SOAPnuke was used to process the raw data, with reads discarded if the reads contained adapters or uncalled bases, had a mean Phred below 15, or lacked an exact constant-primer or identifier match. COPE v1.2.5 was used to merge high-quality paired reads, and clonotypes were defined as unique nucleotide sequences. Clonotypes were aligned to IMGT TRBV, TRBD and TRBJ reference segments using MiTCR v1.1. The analysis was restricted to V-J combinations with a frequency above 0.0001, which together covered around 99% of the repertoires. The TCS score was defined as F50 (clonal expansion) divided by E x V (chaos), with BLOSUM62-based TCRdist calculated between CDR3 peptides within each V-J. Welch's t-statistics and random forest reduced around 520 V-J features to fewer than 15, which were used in a naive Bayes classifier (R e1071). The public reads were reanalyzed by TCRdb: fastp trimming at Q25, MiXCR alignment, in-frame beta chains only. Every distinct CDR3 protein forms one entry, paired with its most common genes and DNA. Clone size and V and J calls follow TCRdb, not the original study. This sample is represented by 700,000 or so distinct CDR3 sequences; roughly 15% of them were singletons. The ten largest make up roughly 8% of the sample.

Stable Graves' hyperthyroidism was defined as no progression to ophthalmopathy during 18 months of follow-up. Hyperthyroidism patients were newly diagnosed, had a disease duration of under 2 months, and were aged 18 to 65 years. Patients with uncontrolled infections, other autoimmune diseases, pregnancy or lactation were excluded. Clinical symptoms, serum thyroxine and TRAb, thyroid ultrasound, and orbital computed tomography formed the basis for the diagnoses. PBMCs were isolated from about 10 ml of fresh peripheral blood by Ficoll-Paque density gradient centrifugation. Total RNA was extracted using Trizol reagent, and RNA quality was assessed on an Agilent 2100 Bioanalyzer. The clonotype was recovered from a man in his late teens or twenties with Graves' hyperthyroidism. Material for sequencing was blood.

The DNA sequence is TGCGCCAGCAGCTTACAACCACCAGTCAATTACAATGAGCAGTTCTTC. This sequence encodes CASSLQPPVNYNEQFF. The sequence is built from TRBV5-1 and TRBJ2-1, with the D gene too uncertain to name. Its CDR3 holds 16 amino acids, cysteine through phenylalanine. This entry keeps only the CDR3 DNA: 48 bases, framed from base 1. The germline V gene encodes CDR1 SGHRS and CDR2 YFSETQ. V was cut back by 2 bases and J by 4 bases, leaving a gap of 16 bases between them.